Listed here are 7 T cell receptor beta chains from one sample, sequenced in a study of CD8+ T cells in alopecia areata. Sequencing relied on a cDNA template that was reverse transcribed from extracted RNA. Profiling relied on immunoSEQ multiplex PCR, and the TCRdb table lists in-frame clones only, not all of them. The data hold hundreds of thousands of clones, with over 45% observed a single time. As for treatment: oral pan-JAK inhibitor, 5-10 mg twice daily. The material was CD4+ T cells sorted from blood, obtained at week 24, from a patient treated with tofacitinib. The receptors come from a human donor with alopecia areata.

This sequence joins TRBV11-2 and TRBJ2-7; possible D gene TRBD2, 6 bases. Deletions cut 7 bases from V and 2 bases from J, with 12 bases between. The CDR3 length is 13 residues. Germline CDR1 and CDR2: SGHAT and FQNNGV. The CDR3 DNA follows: TGTGCCAGCACCCTCGCGGGGACCTACGAGCAGTACTTC. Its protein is CASTLAGTYEQYF.

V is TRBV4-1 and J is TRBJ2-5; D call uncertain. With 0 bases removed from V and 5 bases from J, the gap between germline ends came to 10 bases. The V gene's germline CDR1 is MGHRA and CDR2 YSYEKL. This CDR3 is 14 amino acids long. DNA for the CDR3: TGCGCCAGCAGCCAAGATCGTCGGCAGGAGACCCAGTACTTC. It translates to CASSQDRRQETQYF.

The CDR3 loop reads CASSLRLGSNGANVLTF. The CDR3 DNA follows: TGCGCCAGCAGCCTCCGGTTGGGGAGCAACGGGGCCAACGTCCTGACTTTC. This chain uses TRBV4-3 with TRBJ2-6; possible D gene TRBD2, 5 bases. The CDR3 totals 17 residues. V was shortened by 4 bases and J by 4 bases, with 17 bases between the two germline ends. Germline V gene lookup returns CDR1 LGHNA and CDR2 YSLEER.

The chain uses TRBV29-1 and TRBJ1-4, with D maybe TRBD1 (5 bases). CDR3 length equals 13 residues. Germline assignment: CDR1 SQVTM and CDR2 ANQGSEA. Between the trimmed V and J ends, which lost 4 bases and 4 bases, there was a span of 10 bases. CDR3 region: CSVGGGVNEKLFF. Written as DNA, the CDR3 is TGCAGCGTTGGAGGAGGGGTTAATGAAAAACTGTTTTTT. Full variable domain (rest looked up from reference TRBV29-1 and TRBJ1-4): SAVISQKPSRDICQRGTSLTIQCQVDSQVTMMFWYRQQPGQSLTLIATANQGSEATYESGFVIDKFPISRPNLTFSTLTVSNMSPEDSSIYLCSVGGGVNEKLFFGSGTQLSVL.

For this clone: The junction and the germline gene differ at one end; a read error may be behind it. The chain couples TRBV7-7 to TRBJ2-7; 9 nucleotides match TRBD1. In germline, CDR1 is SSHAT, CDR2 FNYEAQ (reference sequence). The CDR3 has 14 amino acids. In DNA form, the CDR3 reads TGTGCTAGCAGCCGAGGACAGGGGTTGTACGAGCAGTACTTC. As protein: CASSRGQGLYEQYF.

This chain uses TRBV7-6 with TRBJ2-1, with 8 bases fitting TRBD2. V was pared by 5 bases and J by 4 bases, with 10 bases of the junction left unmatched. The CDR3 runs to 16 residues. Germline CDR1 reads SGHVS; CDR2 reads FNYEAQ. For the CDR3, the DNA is TGTGCCAGCAGCCAACGTGGCCTAGCGGGTTACAATGAGCAGTTCTTC. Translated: CASSQRGLAGYNEQFF. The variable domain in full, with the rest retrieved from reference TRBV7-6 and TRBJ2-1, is GAGVSQSPRYKVTKRGQDVALRCDPISGHVSLYWYRQALGQGPEFLTYFNYEAQQDKSGLPNDRFSAERPEGSISTLTIQRTEQRDSAMYRCASSQRGLAGYNEQFFGPGTRLTVL.

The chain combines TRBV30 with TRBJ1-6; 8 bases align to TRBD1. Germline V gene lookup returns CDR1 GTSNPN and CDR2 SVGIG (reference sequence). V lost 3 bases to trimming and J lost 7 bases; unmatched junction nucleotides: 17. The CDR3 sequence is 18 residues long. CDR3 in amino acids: CAWSGSEGPQGGNSPLHF. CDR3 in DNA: TGTGCCTGGAGCGGGAGCGAAGGGCCACAGGGGGGGAATTCACCCCTCCACTTT.